This T cell receptor (beta chain) was sequenced during a study of T-cell reconstitution after alpha-beta-depleted transplantation in children. Study outcomes and limitations: Expanded graft clones, several hundred of them, were reportedly the source of alpha-beta T cells about two months after transplant. The study traced high day-60 TCRbeta diversity in some patients to surviving recipient T cells and thymic progenitors. Among T cells one year after transplant, newly produced cells accounted for most counts and diversity.

The table lists this clonotype with many counts. Its target is not known. The CDR3 runs to 14 residues. Trimming took off 5 bases at V and 3 bases at J, with 11 bases between the two ends. Germline CDR1 is ENHRY and CDR2 is SYGVKD. The library targeted TCRbeta and was prepared with unique molecular identifiers. MiXCR was run by TCRdb on the PCR reads, yielding one entry per CDR3 protein. The data show over 100,000 distinct CDR3 sequences, 10% seen once. This rearrangement joins TRBV10-3 to TRBJ1-5; perhaps TRBD1 as D (5 bases). The clonotype comes from a boy younger than 10 with acute lymphoblastic leukemia, due to receive a stem cell transplant. Sequencing used PBMCs, obtained before TCRalphabeta/CD19-depleted stem cell transplant. CDR3 residues: CAISRDSDNQPQHF. In DNA form, the CDR3 reads TGTGCCATCAGTCGAGACAGTGACAATCAGCCCCAGCATTTT.